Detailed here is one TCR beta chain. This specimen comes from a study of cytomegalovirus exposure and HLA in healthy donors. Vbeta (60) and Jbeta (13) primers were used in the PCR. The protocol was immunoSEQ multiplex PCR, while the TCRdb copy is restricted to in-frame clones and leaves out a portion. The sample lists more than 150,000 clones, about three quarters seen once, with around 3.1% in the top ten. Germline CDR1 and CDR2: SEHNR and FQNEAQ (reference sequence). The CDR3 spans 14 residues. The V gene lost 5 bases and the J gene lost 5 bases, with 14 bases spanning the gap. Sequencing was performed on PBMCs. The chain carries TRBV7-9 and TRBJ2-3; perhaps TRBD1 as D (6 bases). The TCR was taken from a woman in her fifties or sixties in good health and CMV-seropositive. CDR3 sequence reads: CASSPGRDKDTQYF. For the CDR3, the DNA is TGTGCCAGCAGCCCTGGTAGGGACAAAGATACGCAGTATTTT.